Listed below are T cell receptor beta chains from one sample, sequenced in a study of Ad26.COV2.S vaccination and SARS-CoV-2 variants. Sequenced by immunoSEQ multiplex PCR; TCRdb stores in-frame clones only, minus some. The table includes 380,000 or so clones, around nine tenths detected once. The sequencing here drew on peripheral blood, taken in a trial of Ad26.COV2.S vaccine versus placebo. Receptors were obtained from a person between 18 and 65 years old who received the Ad26.COV2.S COVID-19 vaccine or a placebo. Both conserved end residues are part of each CDR3. Fields, in order: J gene, V gene, clone size, CDR3 protein. Size tells how often a clone was seen (once, few, many) or the class of an expanded clone, and some rows leave it out.

TRBJ1-2	TRBV19	once	CASRGSAGYTF
TRBJ2-7	TRBV28	NA	CASSFSLGTGNEQYF
TRBJ2-2	TRBV9	NA	CASSVAVANTGELFF
TRBJ2-7	TRBV7-9	NA	CASSLKGSDRSYEQYF
TRBJ2-7	TRBV24-1	NA	CATSDSGAGVGEQYF
TRBJ2-2	TRBV13	NA	CASSLGPANTGELFF
TRBJ2-5	TRBV3-1/TRBV3-2	NA	CASSQVTMETQYF
TRBJ2-3	TRBV10-3	NA	CAISGLAGSTDTQYF
TRBJ1-3	TRBV3-1/TRBV3-2	NA	CASSQDSEGYTIYF
TRBJ2-7	TRBV6-5	NA	CASSYIAGGYEQYF
TRBJ2-7	TRBV4-1	NA	CASSQSGRGIDEQYF
TRBJ1-5	TRBV6-5	NA	CASSSGQGHQPQHF
TRBJ2-5	TRBV19	NA	CASCPSGGRETQYF
TRBJ1-4	TRBV28	NA	CASSRHQGTNEKLFF
TRBJ1-2	TRBV4-3	NA	CASSQVHRDNLDNGYTF
TRBJ2-2	TRBV5-1	NA	CASSRTSKGGELFF
TRBJ2-1	TRBV7-6	NA	CASSLVGAGLTANEQFF
TRBJ2-3	TRBV27	NA	CASSWLFTDTQYF